Listed below are T cell receptor beta chains from one sample, sequenced in a study of human T cells and chemical hapten exposure. TCRdb used MiXCR to reprocess the RACE reads, holding one entry per CDR3 protein. The sample has about 120,000 distinct CDR3 sequences, about 13% seen once. This specimen was whole blood, taken in connection with sensitization to the hapten diphenylcyclopropenone (DPC). These receptors were taken from a woman between 18 and 29 years old with alopecia areata. Some clones in this sample may be carry-over from other donors' samples. Both conserved end residues are part of each CDR3. The D gene is left open where the match is weak. Size is omitted from some rows. Given values are once, few, many or a class for expanded clones.

TRBD1,TRBJ1-1,TRBV29-1,few,TGCAGCGTTAAGACAGGGATTAACACTGAAGCTTTCTTT,CSVKTGINTEAFF
.,TRBJ1-5,TRBV7-2,many,TGTGCCAGCAGCTCCATGGCGGGAAACCAGCCCCAGCATTTT,CASSSMAGNQPQHF
TRBD1,TRBJ2-7,TRBV2,few,TGTGCCAGTGGACAGGGGGCCTCCTACGAGCAGTACTTC,CASGQGASYEQYF
TRBD1,TRBJ1-1,TRBV29-1,many,TGCAGCGTGCGGGGCAGGGGGCTCACTGAAGCTTTCTTT,CSVRGRGLTEAFF
.,TRBJ1-5,TRBV30,.,TGTGCCTGGAAACGGGACATCACAGATACGCAGCATTTT,CAWKRDITDTQHF
.,TRBJ2-7,TRBV7-9,few,TGTGCCAGCAGCTCCGAACTTGACCCTACCAGGAGCTCCTACGAGCAGTACTTC,CASSSELDPTRSSYEQYF
.,TRBJ2-3,TRBV29-1,few,TGCAGCGTTGAAGATCCTCGCAGCACAGATACGCAGTATTTT,CSVEDPRSTDTQYF
.,TRBJ2-7,TRBV12-3/TRBV12-4,many,TGTGCCAGCACCATTTGGACGGCCTCCTACGAGCAGTACTTC,CASTIWTASYEQYF
.,TRBJ2-1,TRBV16,.,TGTGCCAGCAGCCAAACGGGGCGCAATGAGCAGTTCTTC,CASSQTGRNEQFF
.,TRBJ1-6,TRBV27,few,TGTGCCAGCAGTTATGTTGTGGGTCCCCACCCCCTCCACTTT,CASSYVVGPHPLHF
.,TRBJ2-7,TRBV12-5,.,TGTGCTAGTGGTTTGGGAATTGGCCCAGGGAATGACGAGCAGTACTTC,CASGLGIGPGNDEQYF
.,TRBJ1-5,TRBV7-2,few,TGTGCCAGCAGCCCCGCGGTTATGGACAATCAGCCCCAGCATTTT,CASSPAVMDNQPQHF
TRBD2,TRBJ2-3,TRBV2,many,TGTGCCAGCAGTCGACTAGCGGACACAGATACGCAGTATTTT,CASSRLADTDTQYF
.,TRBJ2-3,TRBV6-2/TRBV6-3,few,TGTGCCAGCAATAGGGGGAGTAGGACGCAGTATTTT,CASNRGSRTQYF
TRBD1,TRBJ1-3,TRBV27,many,TGTGCCAGCAGTTCCAGGGGGCCCTTGGTCGGAAACACCATATATTTT,CASSSRGPLVGNTIYF
TRBD1,TRBJ2-3,TRBV27,.,TGTGCCAGCAGTCCCCGAGGGGGCCCCACATATACGCAGTATTTT,CASSPRGGPTYTQYF
.,TRBJ1-5,TRBV2,.,TGTGCCAGCAGTGTTTATAGCAATCAGCCCCAGCATTTT,CASSVYSNQPQHF
.,TRBJ2-1,TRBV29-1,.,TGCAGCGTTGAGGCGGACTCTGTCAATGAGCAGTTCTTC,CSVEADSVNEQFF
.,TRBJ2-5,TRBV6-6,.,TGTGCCAGCAGTTACTCGGTTTTTAGGTCAGGGGCCAACCAAGAGACCCAGTACTTC,CASSYSVFRSGANQETQYF
TRBD1,TRBJ1-5,TRBV6-5,once,TGTGCCAGCAGAAGCGACAGGGCTGGCAATCAGCCCCAGCATTTT,CASRSDRAGNQPQHF
.,TRBJ2-3,TRBV5-4,few,TGTGCCAGCAGCTTGCTCCTCCAGGGAGATACGCAGTATTTT,CASSLLLQGDTQYF
.,TRBJ2-3,TRBV5-1,.,TGCGCCAGCAGCTTCGAGAGCACAGATACGCAGTATTTT,CASSFESTDTQYF
TRBD2,TRBJ2-3,TRBV7-2,.,TGTGCCAGCAGCGAAATAGCGGGGGGACTCAGCACAGATACGCAGTATTTT,CASSEIAGGLSTDTQYF
.,TRBJ1-2,TRBV18,.,TGTGCCAGCTCACCCGGAGGGGCCCCCGGCTACACCTTC,CASSPGGAPGYTF
.,TRBJ2-1,TRBV7-8,many,TGTGCCAGCAGCTCGGGGAGATACAATGAGCAGTTCTTC,CASSSGRYNEQFF
.,TRBJ1-3,TRBV7-2,few,TGTGCCAGCAGCTTAGCGACGGTTTCATCTGGAAACACCATATATTTT,CASSLATVSSGNTIYF
.,TRBJ1-1,TRBV29-1,.,TGCAGCGTTGGAGTAGCGCTAAGGGGAAACACTGAAGCTTTCTTT,CSVGVALRGNTEAFF
TRBD2,TRBJ2-3,TRBV10-3,few,TGTGCCATCAGTGATCCGGGACTAGCGGGGGGGGGCACAGATACGCAGTATTTT,CAISDPGLAGGGTDTQYF
TRBD2,TRBJ2-5,TRBV6-2/TRBV6-3,few,TGTGCCAGCACCCATACCGGACTAGCGGGCGAGACCCAGTACTTC,CASTHTGLAGETQYF
.,TRBJ1-1,TRBV7-9,many,TGTGCCAGCAGCTTAGTCTGGGGGGCGCAAGCTTTCTTT,CASSLVWGAQAFF
TRBD2,TRBJ2-1,TRBV6-2/TRBV6-3,.,TGTGCCAGCAGTTACACGCTGGGGACTAGCGGCCCCAGCTCCTACAATGAGCAGTTCTTC,CASSYTLGTSGPSSYNEQFF
TRBD1,TRBJ1-2,TRBV10-3,.,TGTGCCACTGCTCAACAGGGGTCCAACTATGGCTACACCTTC,CATAQQGSNYGYTF
.,TRBJ2-2,TRBV7-7,few,TGTGCCAGCAGCCCGGCCTTTACCGGGGAGCTGTTTTTT,CASSPAFTGELFF
.,TRBJ2-2,TRBV14,.,TGTGCCAGCAGCCAAGGACCGGGAGACGGCACCGGGGAGCTGTTTTTT,CASSQGPGDGTGELFF
TRBD1,TRBJ1-5,TRBV28,.,TGTGCCAGCAACCATAACAGGGGGGAGCCCCAGCATTTT,CASNHNRGEPQHF
.,TRBJ1-5,TRBV7-2,many,TGTGCCAGCAGCTTATCCGCTCAGCCCCAGCATTTT,CASSLSAQPQHF
.,TRBJ2-7,TRBV15,.,TGTGCCACCAGCAGAGATCATGCGGTGTCTGTTCTTTACTACGAGCAGTACTTC,CATSRDHAVSVLYYEQYF
.,TRBJ2-3,TRBV5-6,few,TGTGCCAGCAGCTTGGCCGCGCGGACCGGTTGGCATACAGATACGCAGTATTTT,CASSLAARTGWHTDTQYF
.,TRBJ2-5,TRBV4-3,many,TGCGCCACCACCGTGGCCTCCCAAGAGACCCAGTACTTC,CATTVASQETQYF
.,TRBJ1-1,TRBV25-1,.,TGTGCCAGCAGTGAATCTGGGGGCGAAGCTTTCTTT,CASSESGGEAFF
TRBD1,TRBJ2-3,TRBV7-6,.,TGTGCCAGCAGCGAAGTCGGGACAGGGGGGACAGATACGCAGTATTTT,CASSEVGTGGTDTQYF
.,TRBJ1-1,TRBV6-5,many,TGTGCCAGCAGTACCGACAGGCTTATGAACACTGAAGCTTTCTTT,CASSTDRLMNTEAFF
.,TRBJ1-1,TRBV2,few,TGTGCCAGCAGTGAGTACAAGGGAGCTTTCTTT,CASSEYKGAFF